This entry features one TCR beta chain sequence. V lost 2 bases and J lost 5, with 12 bases in between. Germline V gene sequence: CDR1 KGHSH, CDR2 LQKENI. The CDR3 sequence is 14 residues long. The sample comes from a study of T cells of healthy individuals. In TCRdb, the 5' RACE reads were re-called with MiXCR into one record per CDR3 protein. The sample lists 55,000 to 65,000 distinct CDR3 sequences; 15% to 20% were seen once. The V call is TRBV18, the J call TRBJ2-5; D gene uncertain. The receptor was isolated from a human donor in good health. In nucleotides, the CDR3 is TGTGCCAGCTCACCATCCTTTAACTCGGAGACCCAGTACTTC. Its protein product is CASSPSFNSETQYF.